This T cell receptor (beta chain) was identified in a study of graft-versus-host responses after intestinal transplantation. Notes on the study in general: After transplant, early declines in HvG clones were associated with peak levels of circulating GvH clones.

Comments on this clone: No antigen is known for it.

Data came from immunoSEQ multiplex PCR; TCRdb stores just in-frame clones and leaves some out. The repertoire holds about 88,000 clones, with 85% to 95% as singletons. This receptor was identified in a human donor who was the organ donor for an intestinal transplant. The source was unstimulated CD4+ T cells sorted from spleen or lymph node cells, collected before transplant.

This CDR3 is CASSQTDRYEAFF. For the CDR3, the DNA is TGTGCCAGCAGCCAGACCGACAGGTATGAAGCTTTCTTT. The rearrangement links TRBV4-2 to TRBJ1-1, with a tentative D call TRBD1 (6 bases). Germline assignment: CDR1 LGHNA and CDR2 YNFKEQ. V lost 3 bases and J lost 7, with 12 bases in between. The CDR3 covers 13 residues.